What follows are 20 T cell receptor beta chains derived from one specimen sequenced in a study of cytomegalovirus exposure and HLA in healthy donors (dated 2017 in TCRdb). The method behind the library was the immunoSEQ multiplex PCR assay. For the multiplex PCR, a mixture combining 60 forward primers for TCR Vbeta segments and 13 reverse primers for TCR Jbeta segments was used. TCRdb's version of the immuneACCESS table is confined to in-frame rearrangements and falls short of the full clone set. An unresolved V gene accounts for under half of the shortfall where checked; the remainder is of unknown origin. The table for this sample lists approximately 250,000 clones; 78% of them were counted only once. Jointly, the top ten make up approximately 0.47% of the sample. The specimen sequenced was PBMCs. The receptors were sampled from a boy between 10 and 17 years old in good health and CMV-seronegative.

The chain combines TRBV28 with TRBJ1-4; D may be TRBD1 (6 bases). The germline CDR1 and CDR2 sequences are MDHEN and SYDVKM. This CDR3 comprises 15 residues. V was cut by 4 bases and J by 8 bases, with 17 bases left in between. The CDR3 DNA is TGTGCCAGCAGTTCCAGGGGACACCCAGAGGAAAAACTGTTTTTT. Translating it yields CASSSRGHPEEKLFF.

This chain connects TRBV13 to TRBJ2-1, with 8 bases identical to TRBD1. The CDR3 covers 14 residues. The ends lost 2 bases at V and 5 bases at J; junction bases unmatched: 2. Germline V lookup: CDR1 PRHDT, CDR2 FYEKMQ (reference sequence). The CDR3: CASSLRTGNNEQFF. DNA for the CDR3: TGTGCCAGCAGCTTAAGGACAGGGAACAATGAGCAGTTCTTC. The full variable domain, rest sourced from reference TRBV13 and TRBJ2-1, is AAGVIQSPRHLIKEKRETATLKCYPIPRHDTVYWYQQGPGQDPQFLISFYEKMQSDKGSIPDRFSAQQFSDYHSELNMSSLELGDSALYFCASSLRTGNNEQFFGPGTRLTVL.

V is TRBV28 and J is TRBJ1-2; a possible D gene is TRBD1 (5 bases). V lost 2 bases, J lost 5 bases, and 9 bases lay in between. There are 13 residues in the CDR3. CDR1 is MDHEN and CDR2 is SYDVKM in the germline V gene. The CDR3 nucleotides are TGTGCCAGCAGTTTACCAGGGCTTTATGGCTACACCTTC. Protein sequence: CASSLPGLYGYTF.

V gene TRBV7-9 combines with J gene TRBJ1-3; no definite D call. CDR1 and CDR2 from the germline V gene are SEHNR and FQNEAQ (reference sequence). This CDR3 comprises 15 residues. The ends were cut back, 5 bases at V and 2 bases at J, with 13 bases in the middle. CDR3 loop: CASSPEGAPGNTIYF. DNA of the CDR3: TGTGCCAGCAGCCCTGAGGGAGCCCCTGGAAACACCATATATTTT.

The J gene is TRBJ2-3, the V gene TRBV5-4, with TRBD2 matching over 8 bases. This CDR3 has 15 amino acids. V was pared by 2 bases and J by 4 bases, with 6 bases of the junction left unmatched. Germline assignment: CDR1 SGHNT and CDR2 YYREEE (reference sequence). For the CDR3, the DNA is TGTGCCAGCAGCTTTTCCGGGGGGGCCGCAGATACGCAGTATTTT. It is translated as CASSFSGGAADTQYF.

The J gene is TRBJ2-3, the V gene TRBV15, with D unresolved. The germline V and J ends were trimmed by 0 bases and 8 bases, with 9 bases remaining between them. Germline lookup yields CDR1 LNHNV and CDR2 YYDKDF (reference sequence). There are 13 residues in the CDR3. Here the CDR3 reads CATSRDLTGTQYF. As DNA, the CDR3 is TGTGCCACCAGCAGAGATCTGACGGGTACGCAGTATTTT.

This clone has more than one count but fewer than ten. The chain couples TRBV25-1 to TRBJ1-1; D unresolved. V lost 6 bases to trimming and J lost 1 base, with 12 bases between them. The germline CDR1 and CDR2 sequences are MGHDK and SYGVNS. The CDR3 consists of 14 residues. The CDR3 nucleotides read TGTGCCAGCAGCAGTAACCGGGAGAACACTGAAGCTTTCTTT. Amino acids: CASSSNRENTEAFF. The variable domain in full, with the rest retrieved from reference TRBV25-1 and TRBJ1-1, is EADIYQTPRYLVIGTGKKITLECSQTMGHDKMYWYQQDPGMELHLIHYSYGVNSTEKGDLSSESTVSRIRTEHFPLTLESARPSHTSQYLCASSSNRENTEAFFGQGTRLTVV.

In this sample, this clone turned up once. V usage is TRBV15 and J usage is TRBJ1-4; D may be TRBD1 (5 bases). The germline gives CDR1 LNHNV, CDR2 YYDKDF (reference sequence). The CDR3 length is 15 residues. With 2 bases removed from V and 4 bases from J, the gap between germline ends came to 11 bases. The CDR3 DNA reads as TGTGCCACCAGCAGACGTAGGGGAGGTAATGAAAAACTGTTTTTT. It specifies CATSRRRGGNEKLFF.

A remark on this clone: A junction boundary mismatches the germline segment, possibly from a read error. The same CDR3 can be traced to other DNA sequences in this sample. This rearrangement joins TRBV15 to TRBJ2-5; 9 bases are a match to TRBD2. In germline, CDR1 is LNHNV, CDR2 YYDKDF (reference sequence). This CDR3 region has 16 residues. The CDR3 sequence is CATSRGSGGGAETQYF. The CDR3, as DNA: TGTGCCACCAGTAGAGGTTCTGGCGGGGGGGCCGAGACCCAGTACTTC. The full variable domain, rest sourced from reference TRBV15 and TRBJ2-5, is DAMVIQNPRYQVTQFGKPVTLSCSQTLNHNVMYWYQQKSSQAPKLLFHYYDKDFNNEADTPDNFQSRRPNTSFCFLDIRSPGLGDTAMYLCATSRGSGGGAETQYFGPGTRLLVL.

The chain couples TRBV6-1 to TRBJ1-3; possibly TRBD1 for D (5 bases). CDR3 size: 16 residues. Germline assignment: CDR1 MNHNS and CDR2 SASEGT. The V gene lost 0 bases and the J gene lost 3 bases, with 12 bases spanning the gap. The CDR3 spells CASSEAAQGLGNTIYF. CDR3 DNA: TGTGCCAGCAGTGAAGCGGCCCAGGGCCTTGGAAACACCATATATTTT.

The chain joins TRBV6-1 to TRBJ1-1; 7 bases align to TRBD1. This CDR3 is 13 amino acids long. Germline CDR1 is MNHNS and CDR2 is SASEGT. After removal of 1 base from V and 6 bases from J, the junction contained 2 bases not matched to a gene. This CDR3 reads CASSEVGTAEAFF. CDR3 in DNA: TGTGCCAGCAGTGAAGTTGGGACAGCTGAAGCTTTCTTT.

The V and J genes are TRBV11-2 and TRBJ1-2; D ambiguous. Per the germline V gene, CDR1 is SGHAT and CDR2 is FQNNGV. V was cut by 3 bases and J by 4 bases, with 12 bases left in between. The CDR3 has 14 amino acids. The CDR3 protein is CASSLEGYGYGYTF. The DNA for the CDR3 is TGTGCCAGCAGCTTGGAGGGTTATGGCTATGGCTACACCTTC.

The chain has TRBV6-5 and TRBJ1-2; possibly TRBD1 for D (6 bases). The CDR3 length is 14 residues. V was trimmed by 6 bases and J by 3 bases, leaving 14 bases between them. The V gene's germline CDR1 is MNHEY and CDR2 SVGAGI. The CDR3 DNA follows: TGTGCCAGCAGCCAGGACAGAGTCCACTATGGCTACACCTTC. As protein: CASSQDRVHYGYTF.

The chain recombines TRBV12-5 with TRBJ2-1, with 11 nucleotides matching TRBD2. Per germline, CDR1 LGHNT and CDR2 FRNRAP. The CDR3 consists of 16 residues. V trimming: 4 bases; J trimming: 3 bases; junction bases outside the gene matches: 5. The CDR3 sequence: CASGSKLAGDYNEQFF. The CDR3 coding sequence is TGTGCTAGTGGTTCCAAACTAGCGGGGGACTACAATGAGCAGTTCTTC.

The genes are TRBV20-1 and TRBJ2-5, with unresolved D. The CDR3 covers 10 residues. Germline V gene lookup returns CDR1 DFQATT and CDR2 SNEGSKA (reference sequence). V was trimmed by 6 bases and J by 8 bases, leaving 10 bases between them. CDR3 amino acids: CSAPSETQYF. The DNA for the CDR3 is TGCAGTGCCCCTTCAGAAACCCAGTACTTC.

The chain employs TRBV6-1 and TRBJ2-2; 10 bases agree with TRBD1. CDR3 length equals 16 residues. J gave up 4 bases and V 3 bases, and 5 bases lay outside the gene matches. The germline V gene encodes CDR1 MNHNS and CDR2 SASEGT. Here the CDR3 DNA reads TGTGCCAGCAGTGAGCGACAGGGGGCGAGCACCGGGGAGCTGTTTTTT. It translates to CASSERQGASTGELFF.

This clone has more than one count but fewer than ten. This rearrangement joins TRBV10-3 to TRBJ2-6; no firm D call. The CDR3 totals 12 residues. Germline V gene lookup returns CDR1 ENHRY and CDR2 SYGVKD. V was shortened by 11 bases and J by 2 bases, with 7 bases between the two germline ends. The DNA for the CDR3 is TGTGCCTCGTCTACTGGGGCCAACGTCCTGACTTTC. Protein sequence: CASSTGANVLTF.

This clone was observed a handful of times. The chain combines TRBV5-4 with TRBJ1-1, with TRBD1 identical over 10 bases. V lost 4 bases, J lost 0 bases, and 6 bases stayed unmatched. CDR1 and CDR2 from the germline V gene are SGHNT and YYREEE (reference sequence). The CDR3 is 16 amino acids. The DNA for the CDR3 is TGTGCCAGCAGCGCCGACAGGGGGCACATGAACACTGAAGCTTTCTTT. Residues: CASSADRGHMNTEAFF. The variable domain in full, completed from reference TRBV5-4 and TRBJ1-1, reads ETGVTQSPTHLIKTRGQQVTLRCSSQSGHNTVSWYQQALGQGPQFIFQYYREEENGRGNFPPRFSGLQFPNYSSELNVNALELDDSALYLCASSADRGHMNTEAFFGQGTRLTVV.

The chain has TRBV30 and TRBJ2-1; 7 bases are shared with TRBD2. The germline gives CDR1 GTSNPN, CDR2 SVGIG (reference sequence). The J segment lost 5 bases and the V segment lost 5 bases, leaving 9 bases of the junction unmatched. CDR3 length: 14 residues. This chain's CDR3 is CAWLRPSGDNEQFF. The DNA for the CDR3 is TGTGCCTGGTTGCGGCCTAGCGGAGACAATGAGCAGTTCTTC.

The rearrangement uses TRBV27 and TRBJ1-2, with D perhaps matching TRBD1 (6 bases). V was clipped by 8 bases and J by 4 bases, with 11 bases between them. Germline V gene lookup returns CDR1 MNHEY and CDR2 SMNVEV (reference sequence). This CDR3 has 12 residues. The CDR3 nucleotides read TGTGCCAGCGGTAGGGGGACCTATGGCTACACCTTC. Protein: CASGRGTYGYTF.